A selection of T cell receptor beta chains follows, all from one sample in a study of blood T cell repertoires in COVID-19. Sequenced by immunoSEQ multiplex PCR; TCRdb stores in-frame clones only, minus some. In the table there are fewer than 350,000 clones, 65% to 90% of which are singletons. The material sequenced was PBMCs or T cells enriched from blood (not recorded which). These receptors were collected from a middle-aged woman with acute COVID-19. Each CDR3 is given with its conserved first and last residue. A D gene is named only where the DNA matches it firmly. Size is omitted from some rows. Given values are once, few, many or a class for expanded clones.

J gene: TRBJ2-2
V gene: TRBV7-9
D gene: -
clone size: -
CDR3 protein: CASSSPPDFITGELFF
CDR3 DNA: TGTGCCAGCAGCTCCCCCCCGGACTTCATCACCGGGGAGCTGTTTTTT

J gene: TRBJ1-5
V gene: TRBV7-3
D gene: -
clone size: -
CDR3 protein: CASSLSRDQPQHF
CDR3 DNA: TGTGCCAGCAGCTTAAGTCGGGATCAGCCCCAGCATTTT

J gene: TRBJ1-1
V gene: TRBV14
D gene: -
clone size: -
CDR3 protein: CASSSNPGREAFF
CDR3 DNA: TGTGCCAGCAGCTCGAACCCGGGTCGTGAAGCTTTCTTT

J gene: TRBJ2-2
V gene: TRBV3-1/TRBV3-2
D gene: -
clone size: -
CDR3 protein: CASSQVSKTGELFF
CDR3 DNA: TGTGCCAGCAGCCAAGTCTCTAAAACCGGGGAGCTGTTTTTT

J gene: TRBJ1-5
V gene: TRBV15
D gene: -
clone size: few
CDR3 protein: CATSRDTGKSNQPQHF
CDR3 DNA: TGTGCCACCAGCAGAGATACGGGGAAAAGCAATCAGCCCCAGCATTTT

J gene: TRBJ2-1
V gene: TRBV11-3
D gene: TRBD2
clone size: -
CDR3 protein: CASSLKAGDYNEQFF
CDR3 DNA: TGTGCCAGCAGCTTAAAAGCGGGGGACTACAATGAGCAGTTCTTC

J gene: TRBJ2-5
V gene: TRBV1
D gene: -
clone size: -
CDR3 protein: CTSSPRRVRETQYF
CDR3 DNA: TGCACCAGCAGCCCGCGCAGGGTACGGGAGACCCAGTACTTC

J gene: TRBJ2-5
V gene: TRBV28
D gene: -
clone size: -
CDR3 protein: CASTSGLETQYF
CDR3 DNA: TGTGCCAGCACCAGCGGGTTAGAGACCCAGTACTTC

J gene: TRBJ1-2
V gene: TRBV2
D gene: TRBD1
clone size: -
CDR3 protein: CASSLQGQGARGYTF
CDR3 DNA: TGTGCCAGCAGCCTACAAGGACAGGGGGCACGGGGCTACACCTTC

J gene: TRBJ1-1
V gene: TRBV29-1
D gene: -
clone size: -
CDR3 protein: CSVVPQINTEAFF
CDR3 DNA: TGCAGCGTTGTCCCACAGATTAACACTGAAGCTTTCTTT

J gene: TRBJ1-4
V gene: TRBV6-5
D gene: -
clone size: -
CDR3 protein: CASSYNRFNEKLFF
CDR3 DNA: TGTGCCAGCAGTTACAACAGGTTTAATGAAAAACTGTTTTTT

J gene: TRBJ2-3
V gene: TRBV27
D gene: TRBD2
clone size: -
CDR3 protein: CASSSMRLAGTSDTQYF
CDR3 DNA: TGTGCCAGCAGTTCAATGCGACTAGCGGGAACGTCAGATACGCAGTATTTT

J gene: TRBJ2-1
V gene: TRBV5-1
D gene: -
clone size: -
CDR3 protein: CASSLVAGAWNEQFF
CDR3 DNA: TGCGCCAGCAGCTTGGTTGCGGGGGCCTGGAATGAGCAGTTCTTC

J gene: TRBJ1-2
V gene: TRBV7-9
D gene: -
clone size: -
CDR3 protein: CASSQGLANYGYTF
CDR3 DNA: TGTGCCAGCAGTCAAGGACTAGCTAACTATGGCTACACCTTC

J gene: TRBJ2-3
V gene: TRBV2
D gene: -
clone size: -
CDR3 protein: CASSIPRGDTQYF
CDR3 DNA: TGTGCCAGCAGTATTCCCAGGGGAGATACGCAGTATTTT

J gene: TRBJ1-3
V gene: TRBV19
D gene: -
clone size: -
CDR3 protein: CASSPQSVSGNTIYF
CDR3 DNA: TGTGCCAGTAGCCCCCAATCAGTCTCTGGAAACACCATATATTTT

J gene: TRBJ1-5
V gene: TRBV28
D gene: -
clone size: -
CDR3 protein: CASSLLVMKRLNQPQHF
CDR3 DNA: TGTGCCAGCAGTTTATTAGTCATGAAGAGACTAAATCAGCCCCAGCATTTT

J gene: TRBJ2-1
V gene: TRBV9
D gene: TRBD2
clone size: once
CDR3 protein: CASSVLGLADYNEQFF
CDR3 DNA: TGTGCCAGCAGCGTACTGGGTCTAGCGGACTACAATGAGCAGTTCTTC

J gene: TRBJ2-7
V gene: TRBV18
D gene: -
clone size: -
CDR3 protein: CASSPTFQGGYEQYF
CDR3 DNA: TGTGCCAGCTCACCAACTTTTCAGGGTGGGTACGAGCAGTACTTC

J gene: TRBJ2-6
V gene: TRBV4-1
D gene: TRBD2
clone size: -
CDR3 protein: CASRLAGYSGANVLTF
CDR3 DNA: TGCGCCAGCAGACTAGCGGGGTACTCTGGGGCCAACGTCCTGACTTTC

J gene: TRBJ2-3
V gene: TRBV6-2/TRBV6-3
D gene: -
clone size: -
CDR3 protein: CASSYLGLATDTQYF
CDR3 DNA: TGTGCCAGCAGCTATTTGGGGCTAGCGACAGATACGCAGTATTTT

J gene: TRBJ1-1
V gene: TRBV19
D gene: TRBD1
clone size: once
CDR3 protein: CASSSQGAVTEAFF
CDR3 DNA: TGTGCCAGTAGTTCTCAGGGGGCTGTAACTGAAGCTTTCTTT

J gene: TRBJ1-5
V gene: TRBV28
D gene: -
clone size: -
CDR3 protein: CASSLGQGGQPQHF
CDR3 DNA: TGTGCCAGCAGTTTGGGGCAGGGTGGTCAGCCCCAGCATTTT

J gene: TRBJ1-2
V gene: TRBV5-1
D gene: TRBD1
clone size: -
CDR3 protein: CASSVGQDPFGYTF
CDR3 DNA: TGCGCCAGCAGCGTAGGACAGGACCCCTTTGGCTACACCTTC

J gene: TRBJ2-5
V gene: TRBV10-3
D gene: TRBD1
clone size: few
CDR3 protein: CAISQGDSQETQYF
CDR3 DNA: TGTGCCATCAGTCAGGGGGATTCCCAAGAGACCCAGTACTTC

J gene: TRBJ2-5
V gene: TRBV7-7
D gene: -
clone size: -
CDR3 protein: CASSSRGGARETQYF
CDR3 DNA: TGTGCCAGCAGCTCCCGAGGGGGGGCCCGGGAGACCCAGTACTTC

J gene: TRBJ1-2
V gene: TRBV18
D gene: -
clone size: many
CDR3 protein: CASSPARDDYGYTF
CDR3 DNA: TGTGCCAGCTCACCTGCACGGGATGACTATGGCTACACCTTC

J gene: TRBJ1-2
V gene: TRBV6-5
D gene: -
clone size: -
CDR3 protein: CASSFRDWNYGYTF
CDR3 DNA: TGTGCCAGCAGCTTCCGGGACTGGAACTATGGCTACACCTTC

J gene: TRBJ2-1
V gene: TRBV12-5
D gene: -
clone size: -
CDR3 protein: CASGQIAEQFF
CDR3 DNA: TGTGCTAGTGGTCAAATAGCGGAGCAGTTCTTC

J gene: TRBJ2-1
V gene: TRBV2
D gene: -
clone size: once
CDR3 protein: CASTFETGGNEQFF
CDR3 DNA: TGTGCCAGCACTTTCGAAACCGGGGGCAATGAGCAGTTCTTC

J gene: TRBJ2-1
V gene: TRBV4-3
D gene: -
clone size: once
CDR3 protein: CASSPRTGYDNEQFF
CDR3 DNA: TGCGCCAGCAGCCCACGGACTGGGTACGACAATGAGCAGTTCTTC

J gene: TRBJ2-1
V gene: TRBV19
D gene: TRBD1
clone size: -
CDR3 protein: CASSTRDRDYNEQFF
CDR3 DNA: TGTGCCAGTAGTACCCGGGACAGAGATTACAATGAGCAGTTCTTC

J gene: TRBJ1-4
V gene: TRBV15
D gene: -
clone size: -
CDR3 protein: CATSGPVLEKLFF
CDR3 DNA: TGTGCCACCAGCGGGCCGGTCTTGGAAAAACTGTTTTTT

J gene: TRBJ1-2
V gene: TRBV2
D gene: -
clone size: -
CDR3 protein: CASSARDFGYTF
CDR3 DNA: TGTGCCAGCAGCGCCAGGGATTTTGGCTACACCTTC

J gene: TRBJ2-7
V gene: TRBV10-3
D gene: -
clone size: -
CDR3 protein: CAISELAGYEQYF
CDR3 DNA: TGTGCCATCAGTGAGCTAGCTGGCTACGAGCAGTACTTC

J gene: TRBJ2-3
V gene: TRBV4-1
D gene: TRBD2
clone size: once
CDR3 protein: CASQAGVDTDTQYF
CDR3 DNA: TGCGCCAGCCAAGCGGGAGTGGACACAGATACGCAGTATTTT

J gene: TRBJ1-6
V gene: TRBV5-6
D gene: TRBD1
clone size: -
CDR3 protein: CASSGRTGGAGSPLHF
CDR3 DNA: TGTGCCAGCAGCGGGAGGACAGGGGGCGCAGGTTCACCCCTCCACTTT

J gene: TRBJ1-4
V gene: TRBV7-9
D gene: TRBD1
clone size: -
CDR3 protein: CASSLGTGNEKLFF
CDR3 DNA: TGTGCCAGCAGCTTAGGGACAGGGAATGAAAAACTGTTTTTT

J gene: TRBJ2-5
V gene: TRBV6-5
D gene: -
clone size: -
CDR3 protein: CASSYQTSQETQYF
CDR3 DNA: TGTGCCAGCAGTTACCAGACTTCCCAAGAGACCCAGTACTTC

J gene: TRBJ2-6
V gene: TRBV24-1
D gene: -
clone size: -
CDR3 protein: CATSDPGLGGANVLTF
CDR3 DNA: TGTGCCACCAGTGACCCAGGGTTAGGGGGGGCCAACGTCCTGACTTTC